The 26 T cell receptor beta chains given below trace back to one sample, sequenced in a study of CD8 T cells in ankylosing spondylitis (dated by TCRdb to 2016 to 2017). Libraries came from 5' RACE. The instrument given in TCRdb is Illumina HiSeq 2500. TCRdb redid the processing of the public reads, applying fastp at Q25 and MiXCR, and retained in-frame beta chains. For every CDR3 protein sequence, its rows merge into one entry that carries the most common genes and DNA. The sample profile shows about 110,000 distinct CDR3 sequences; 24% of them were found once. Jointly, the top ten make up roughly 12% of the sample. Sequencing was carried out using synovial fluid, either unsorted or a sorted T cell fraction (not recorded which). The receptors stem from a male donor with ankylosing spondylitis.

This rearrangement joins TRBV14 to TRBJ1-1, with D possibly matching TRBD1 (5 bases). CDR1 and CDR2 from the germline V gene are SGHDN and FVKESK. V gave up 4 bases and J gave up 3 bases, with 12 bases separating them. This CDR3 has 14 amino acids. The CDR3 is CASSPRQFDTEAFF. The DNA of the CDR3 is TGTGCCAGCAGCCCCCGACAGTTCGACACTGAAGCTTTCTTT.

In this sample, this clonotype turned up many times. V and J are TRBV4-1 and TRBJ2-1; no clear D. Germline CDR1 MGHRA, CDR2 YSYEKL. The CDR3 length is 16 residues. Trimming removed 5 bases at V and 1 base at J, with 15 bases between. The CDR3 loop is CASSSDRTTSYNEQFF. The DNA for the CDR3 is TGCGCCAGCAGCTCCGACCGAACTACATCCTACAATGAGCAGTTCTTC.

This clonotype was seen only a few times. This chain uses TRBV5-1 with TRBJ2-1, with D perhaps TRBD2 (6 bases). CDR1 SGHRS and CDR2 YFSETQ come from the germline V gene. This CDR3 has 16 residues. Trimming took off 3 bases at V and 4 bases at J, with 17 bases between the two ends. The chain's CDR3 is CASSSWDSGGYNEQFF. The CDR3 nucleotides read TGCGCCAGCAGCTCCTGGGACTCTGGGGGTTACAATGAGCAGTTCTTC.

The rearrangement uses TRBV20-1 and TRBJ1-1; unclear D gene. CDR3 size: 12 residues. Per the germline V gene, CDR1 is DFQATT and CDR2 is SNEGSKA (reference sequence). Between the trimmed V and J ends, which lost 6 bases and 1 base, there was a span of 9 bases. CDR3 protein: CSASRRNTEAFF. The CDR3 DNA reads TGCAGTGCCAGCCGCAGGAACACTGAAGCTTTCTTT.

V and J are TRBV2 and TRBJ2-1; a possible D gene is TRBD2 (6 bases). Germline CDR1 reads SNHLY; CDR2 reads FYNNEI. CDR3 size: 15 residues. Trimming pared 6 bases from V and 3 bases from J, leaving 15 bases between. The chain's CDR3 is CASSDLGGVYNEQFF. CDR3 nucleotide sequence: TGTGCCAGCAGCGACCTGGGCGGGGTCTACAATGAGCAGTTCTTC.

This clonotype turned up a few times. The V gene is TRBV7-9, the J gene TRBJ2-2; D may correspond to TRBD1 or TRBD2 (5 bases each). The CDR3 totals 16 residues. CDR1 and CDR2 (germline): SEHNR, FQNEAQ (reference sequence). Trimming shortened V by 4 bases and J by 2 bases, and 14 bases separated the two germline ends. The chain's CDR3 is CASSYGRGLNTGELFF. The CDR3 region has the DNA TGTGCCAGCAGCTACGGTCGGGGCTTAAACACCGGGGAGCTGTTTTTT.

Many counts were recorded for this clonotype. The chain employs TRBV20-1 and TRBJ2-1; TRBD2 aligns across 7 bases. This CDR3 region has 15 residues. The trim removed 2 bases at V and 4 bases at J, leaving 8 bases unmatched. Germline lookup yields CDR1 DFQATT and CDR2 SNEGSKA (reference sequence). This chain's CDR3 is CSARMSASGYNEQFF. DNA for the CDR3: TGCAGTGCTAGAATGTCGGCTAGCGGATACAATGAGCAGTTCTTC.

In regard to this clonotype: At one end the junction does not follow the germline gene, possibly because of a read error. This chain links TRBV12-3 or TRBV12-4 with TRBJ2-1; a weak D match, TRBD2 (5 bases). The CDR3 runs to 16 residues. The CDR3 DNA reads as TGTGCCAGCAGTCCAGAGCTTAGCGCGAATGTGCCTGAGCATTTCTTC. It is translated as CASSPELSANVPEHFF.

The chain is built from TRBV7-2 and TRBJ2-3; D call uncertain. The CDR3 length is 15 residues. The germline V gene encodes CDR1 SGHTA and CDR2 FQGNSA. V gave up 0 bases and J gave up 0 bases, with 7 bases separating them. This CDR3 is CASSLASTSTDTQYF. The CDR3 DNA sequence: TGTGCCAGCAGCTTAGCCTCCACTAGCACAGATACGCAGTATTTT. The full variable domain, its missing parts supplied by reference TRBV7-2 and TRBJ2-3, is GAGVSQSPSNKVTEKGKDVELRCDPISGHTALYWYRQSLGQGLEFLIYFQGNSAPDKSGLPSDRFSAERTGGSVSTLTIQRTQQEDSAVYLCASSLASTSTDTQYFGPGTRLTVL.

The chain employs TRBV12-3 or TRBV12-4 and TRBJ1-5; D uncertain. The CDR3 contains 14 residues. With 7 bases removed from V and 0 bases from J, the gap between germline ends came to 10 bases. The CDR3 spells CASTIDISNQPQHF. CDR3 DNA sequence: TGTGCCAGCACAATCGACATTAGCAATCAGCCCCAGCATTTT.

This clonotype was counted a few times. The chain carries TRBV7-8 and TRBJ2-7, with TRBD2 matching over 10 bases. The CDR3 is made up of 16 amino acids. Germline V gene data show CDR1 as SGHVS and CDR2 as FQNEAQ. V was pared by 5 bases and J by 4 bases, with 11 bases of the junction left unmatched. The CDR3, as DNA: TGTGCCAGCAGCGTAGATAGTACACTAGCGGGATACGAGCAGTACTTC. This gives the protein CASSVDSTLAGYEQYF.

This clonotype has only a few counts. This CDR3 reads CSAQSRSTYEQYF. The CDR3 bases are TGCAGTGCTCAAAGCAGGTCAACCTACGAGCAGTACTTC. V is TRBV20-1 and J is TRBJ2-7; D is ambiguous. V lost 5 bases and J lost 2, with 13 bases in between. The germline gives CDR1 DFQATT, CDR2 SNEGSKA (reference sequence). The CDR3 has 13 amino acids.

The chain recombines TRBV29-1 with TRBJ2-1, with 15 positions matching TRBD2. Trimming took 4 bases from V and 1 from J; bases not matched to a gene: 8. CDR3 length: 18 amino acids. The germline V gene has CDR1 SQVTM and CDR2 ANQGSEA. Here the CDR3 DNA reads TGCAGCGTTGGCCGAGGACTAGCGGGAGGGAGGTCCTACAATGAGCAGTTCTTC. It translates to CSVGRGLAGGRSYNEQFF.

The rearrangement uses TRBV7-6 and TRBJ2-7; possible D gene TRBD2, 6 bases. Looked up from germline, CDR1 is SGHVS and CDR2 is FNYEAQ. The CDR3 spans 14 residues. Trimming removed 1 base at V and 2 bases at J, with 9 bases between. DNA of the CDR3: TGTGCCAGCAGCTTAGGGACGGGGGCCTACGAGCAGTACTTC. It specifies CASSLGTGAYEQYF.

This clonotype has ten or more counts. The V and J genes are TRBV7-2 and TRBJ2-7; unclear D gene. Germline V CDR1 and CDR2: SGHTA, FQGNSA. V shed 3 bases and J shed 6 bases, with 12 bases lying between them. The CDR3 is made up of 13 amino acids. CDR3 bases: TGTGCCAGCAGCTTTATTCCTCTCGGCGAGCAGTACTTC. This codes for CASSFIPLGEQYF.

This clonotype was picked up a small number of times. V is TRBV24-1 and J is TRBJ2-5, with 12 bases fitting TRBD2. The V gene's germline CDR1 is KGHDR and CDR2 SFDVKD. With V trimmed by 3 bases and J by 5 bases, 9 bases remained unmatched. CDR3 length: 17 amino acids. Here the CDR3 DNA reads TGTGCCACCAGTGATGTAGGACTAGCGGGAACCGGCGAGACCCAGTACTTC. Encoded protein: CATSDVGLAGTGETQYF.

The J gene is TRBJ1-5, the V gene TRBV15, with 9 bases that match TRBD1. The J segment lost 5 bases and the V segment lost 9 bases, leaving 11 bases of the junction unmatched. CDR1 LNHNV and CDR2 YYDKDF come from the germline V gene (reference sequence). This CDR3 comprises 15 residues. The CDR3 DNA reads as TGTGCCACTCAAACAGGGGGCCCTGGCGATCAGCCCCAGCATTTT. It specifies CATQTGGPGDQPQHF.

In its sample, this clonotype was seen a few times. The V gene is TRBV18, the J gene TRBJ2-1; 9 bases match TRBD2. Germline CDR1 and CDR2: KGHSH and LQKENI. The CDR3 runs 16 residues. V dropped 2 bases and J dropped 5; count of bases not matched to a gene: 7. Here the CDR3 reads CASSPTTSGHDNEQFF. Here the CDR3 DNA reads TGTGCCAGCTCACCAACTACTAGCGGGCATGACAATGAGCAGTTCTTC.

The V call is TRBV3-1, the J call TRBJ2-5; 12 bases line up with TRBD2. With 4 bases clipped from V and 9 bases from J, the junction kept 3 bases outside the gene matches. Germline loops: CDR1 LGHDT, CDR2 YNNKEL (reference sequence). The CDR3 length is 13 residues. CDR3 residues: CASSLTSGGSQYF. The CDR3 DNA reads TGTGCCAGCAGCCTCACTAGCGGGGGGTCCCAGTACTTC.

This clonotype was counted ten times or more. The CDR3 DNA follows: TGCAGTGCCGATGCCAGCTCCTACGAGCAGTACTTC. Amino acids: CSADASSYEQYF. The J gene is TRBJ2-7, the V gene TRBV20-1; D unresolved. The V end was cut by 6 bases, the J end by 0 bases, with 9 bases between. From germline, CDR1 is DFQATT and CDR2 SNEGSKA (reference sequence). The CDR3 is made up of 12 amino acids.

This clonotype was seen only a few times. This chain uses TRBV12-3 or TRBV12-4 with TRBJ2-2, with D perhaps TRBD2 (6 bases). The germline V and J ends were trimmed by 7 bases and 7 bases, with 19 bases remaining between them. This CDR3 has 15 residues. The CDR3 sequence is CASNPTRRYSGELFF. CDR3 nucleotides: TGTGCCAGCAACCCGACTAGGCGATACAGCGGGGAGCTGTTTTTT.

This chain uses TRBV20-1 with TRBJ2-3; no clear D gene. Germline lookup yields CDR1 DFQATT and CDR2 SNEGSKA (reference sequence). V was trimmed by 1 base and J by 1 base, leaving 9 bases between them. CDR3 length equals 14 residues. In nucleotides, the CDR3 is TGCAGTGCTAGAGTCTACGACCGCACAGATACGCAGTATTTT. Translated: CSARVYDRTDTQYF.

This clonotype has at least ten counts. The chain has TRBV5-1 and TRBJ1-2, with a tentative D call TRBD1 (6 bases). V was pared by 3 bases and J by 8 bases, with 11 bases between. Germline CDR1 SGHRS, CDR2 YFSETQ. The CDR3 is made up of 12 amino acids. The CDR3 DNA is TGCGCCAGCAGCTCCAGGGGTGAAGGCTACACCTTC. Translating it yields CASSSRGEGYTF.

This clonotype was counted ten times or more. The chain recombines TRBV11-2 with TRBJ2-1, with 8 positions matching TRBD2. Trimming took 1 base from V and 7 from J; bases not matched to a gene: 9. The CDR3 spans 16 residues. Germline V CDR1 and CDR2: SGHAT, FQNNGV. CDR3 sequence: CASSLVWAGGENEQFF. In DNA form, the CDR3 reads TGTGCCAGCAGCTTAGTCTGGGCGGGAGGAGAGAATGAGCAGTTCTTC.

The CDR3 reads CASGPWVVETQYF. The CDR3 DNA reads as TGTGCCAGCGGACCATGGGTGGTGGAGACCCAGTACTTC. The chain employs TRBV7-8 and TRBJ2-5; D unclear. V dropped 8 bases and J dropped 5 bases, with 15 bases sitting between them. This CDR3 region has 13 residues. The germline V gene has CDR1 SGHVS and CDR2 FQNEAQ.

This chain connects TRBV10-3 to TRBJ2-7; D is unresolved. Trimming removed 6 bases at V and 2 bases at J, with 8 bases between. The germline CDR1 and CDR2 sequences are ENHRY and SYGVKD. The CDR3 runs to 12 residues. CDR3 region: CAISGIAYEQYF. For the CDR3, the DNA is TGTGCCATCAGCGGAATAGCCTACGAGCAGTACTTC.